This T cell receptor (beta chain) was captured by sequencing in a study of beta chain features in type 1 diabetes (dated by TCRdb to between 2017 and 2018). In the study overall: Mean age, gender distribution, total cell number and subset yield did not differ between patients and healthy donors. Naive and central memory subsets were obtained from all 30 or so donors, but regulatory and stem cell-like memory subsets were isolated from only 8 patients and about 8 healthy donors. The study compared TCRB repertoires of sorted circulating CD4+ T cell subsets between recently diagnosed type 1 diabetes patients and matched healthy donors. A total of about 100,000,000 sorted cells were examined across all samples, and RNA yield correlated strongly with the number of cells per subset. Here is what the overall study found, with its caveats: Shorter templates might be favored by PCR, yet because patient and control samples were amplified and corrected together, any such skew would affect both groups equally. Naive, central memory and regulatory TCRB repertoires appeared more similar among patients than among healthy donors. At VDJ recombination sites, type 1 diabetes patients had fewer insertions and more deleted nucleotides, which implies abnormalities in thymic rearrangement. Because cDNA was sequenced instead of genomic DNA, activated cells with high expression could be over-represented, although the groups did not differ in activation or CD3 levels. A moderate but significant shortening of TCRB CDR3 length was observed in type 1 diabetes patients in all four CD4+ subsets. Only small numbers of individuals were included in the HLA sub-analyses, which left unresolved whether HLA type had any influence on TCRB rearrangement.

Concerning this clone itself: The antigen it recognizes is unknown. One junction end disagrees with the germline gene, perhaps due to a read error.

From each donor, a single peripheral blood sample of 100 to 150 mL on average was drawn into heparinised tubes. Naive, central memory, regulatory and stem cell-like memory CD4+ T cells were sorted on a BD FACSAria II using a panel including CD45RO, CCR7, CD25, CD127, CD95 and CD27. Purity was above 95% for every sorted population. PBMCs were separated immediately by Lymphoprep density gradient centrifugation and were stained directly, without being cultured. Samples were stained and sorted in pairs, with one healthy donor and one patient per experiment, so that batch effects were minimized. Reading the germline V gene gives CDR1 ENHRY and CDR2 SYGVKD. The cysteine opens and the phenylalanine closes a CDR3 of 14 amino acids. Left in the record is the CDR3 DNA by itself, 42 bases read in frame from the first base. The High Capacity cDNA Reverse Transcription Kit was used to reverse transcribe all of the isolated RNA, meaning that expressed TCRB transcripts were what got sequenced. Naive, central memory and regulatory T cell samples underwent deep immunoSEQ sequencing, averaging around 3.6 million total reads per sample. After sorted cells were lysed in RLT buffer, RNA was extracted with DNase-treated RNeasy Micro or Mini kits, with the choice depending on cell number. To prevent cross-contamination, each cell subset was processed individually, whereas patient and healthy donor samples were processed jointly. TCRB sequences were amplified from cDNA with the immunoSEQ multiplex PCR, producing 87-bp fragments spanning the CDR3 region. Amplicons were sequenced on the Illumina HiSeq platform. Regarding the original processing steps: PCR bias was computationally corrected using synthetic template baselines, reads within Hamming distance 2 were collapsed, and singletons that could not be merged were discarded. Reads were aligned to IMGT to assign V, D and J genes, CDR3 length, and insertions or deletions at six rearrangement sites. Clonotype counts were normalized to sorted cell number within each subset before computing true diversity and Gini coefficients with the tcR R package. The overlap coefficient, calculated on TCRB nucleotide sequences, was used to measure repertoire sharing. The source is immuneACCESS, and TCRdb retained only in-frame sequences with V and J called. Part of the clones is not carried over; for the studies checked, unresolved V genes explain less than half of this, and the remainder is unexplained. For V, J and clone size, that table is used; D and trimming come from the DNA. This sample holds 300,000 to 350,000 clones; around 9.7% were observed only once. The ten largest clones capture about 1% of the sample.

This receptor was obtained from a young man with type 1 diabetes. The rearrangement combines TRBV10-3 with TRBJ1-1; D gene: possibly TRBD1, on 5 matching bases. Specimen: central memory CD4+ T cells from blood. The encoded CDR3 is CASSYPGSDTEAFF. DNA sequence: TGTGCCAGCAGTTACCCAGGGTCGGACACTGAAGCTTTCTTT.